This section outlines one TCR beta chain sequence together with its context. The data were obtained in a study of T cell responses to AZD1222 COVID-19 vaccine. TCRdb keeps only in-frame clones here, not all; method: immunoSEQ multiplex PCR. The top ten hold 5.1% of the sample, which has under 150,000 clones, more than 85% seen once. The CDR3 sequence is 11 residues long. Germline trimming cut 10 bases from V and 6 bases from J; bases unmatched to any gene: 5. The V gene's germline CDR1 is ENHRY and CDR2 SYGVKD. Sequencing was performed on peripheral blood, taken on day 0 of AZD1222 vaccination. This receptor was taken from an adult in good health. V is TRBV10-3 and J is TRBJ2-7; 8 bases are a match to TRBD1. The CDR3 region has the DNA TGTGCCACCGGGGGACAGGCCGAGCAGTACTTC. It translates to CATGGQAEQYF.